The present T cell receptor beta chain was sequenced within a study of cytomegalovirus exposure and HLA in healthy donors. General observations from the study: Sequencing probably produced one cluster of sequence variants that were highly shared. The authors reported that TCR beta sequences could predict HLA-A and HLA-B alleles. These predictions were accurate for most subjects in the first cohort. Analyzed later, association rates of TCRs varied across HLA loci, with DRB1 most and HLA-C fewest. Altogether, 164 TCR beta chains were recorded as cytomegalovirus-associated.

This CDR3 comprises 18 residues. V lost 2 bases and J lost 1, with 20 bases in between. Per germline, CDR1 WSHSY and CDR2 SAAADI. PCR involved 60 Vbeta and 13 Jbeta primers. TCRdb keeps only in-frame clones here, not all; method: immunoSEQ multiplex PCR. The table lists 180,000 or so clones, 82% of them singletons, with 6.5% in the top ten. Points on this clone: Its antigen is currently unknown.

Material: PBMCs. The rearrangement links TRBV10-2 to TRBJ1-1, with D possibly TRBD1 on 6 matching bases. This clonotype was sampled from a woman between 45 and 60 years old in good health and CMV-seropositive. This CDR3 is CASSESRPGARRNTEAFF. The CDR3 DNA sequence: TGCGCCAGCAGTGAGAGTCGGCCAGGGGCGCGGAGGAACACTGAAGCTTTCTTT.